The 8 T cell receptor beta chains given below trace back to one sample, sequenced in a study of tumor and adjacent non-tumor tissue in lung cancer. The library came from three nested PCR rounds adapted from ARM-PCR protocols. Using its own MiXCR run on the multiplex PCR reads, TCRdb lists one record per CDR3 protein. The sample shows approximately 66,000 distinct CDR3 sequences, about 63% of them seen only once. The template was RNA from unsorted bulk tissue. Distant lung tissue was collected more than 3 cm away from the tumor edge. Sequencing used distant non-tumor lung tissue. Receptor source: a man in his 70s with non-small cell lung cancer.

This clonotype was detected only once. The junction does not match germline at one end; this may be a read error. The chain has TRBV28 and TRBJ2-6, with 8 bases lining up with TRBD1. There are 16 residues in the CDR3. The germline V gene has CDR1 MDHEN and CDR2 SYDVKM. The CDR3 DNA reads TGTGCCAGCACTTTGGGACAGGAGGCCGGGGCCAACGACCTGACATTC. Protein sequence: CASTLGQEAGANDLTF.

Details on this clonotype: One junction end does not reproduce the germline sequence, and a read error may be involved. V gene TRBV11-2 combines with J gene TRBJ2-1; the D gene is possibly TRBD1 (5 bases). Per germline, CDR1 SGHAT and CDR2 FQNNGV. The CDR3 has 15 amino acids. The CDR3 reads CASSLDRGPYNEQFF. Written as DNA, the CDR3 is TGTGCCAGCAGCCTAGATAGGGGCCCCTACAATGAGCAGTTCTTC.

About this clonotype: Because it lacks the conserved phenylalanine or tryptophan at the end, this CDR3 is likely a read error. The rearrangement links TRBV11-2 to TRBJ1-2; the D is unclear. V was pared by 0 bases and J by 0 bases, with 11 bases between. Germline assignment: CDR1 SGHAT and CDR2 FQNNGV. The CDR3 contains 16 residues. In DNA, the CDR3 is TGTGCCAGCAGCTTAGACAGGCCTAAAACTAACTATGGCTACACCCTC. Translating gives CASSLDRPKTNYGYTL.

Comment on this clonotype: This clone may be a read error of a much larger clone one base away. The J gene is TRBJ2-7, the V gene TRBV28; 9 bases are a match to TRBD1. This CDR3 spans 15 amino acids. The junction had 13 bases not matched to a gene; V was cut back by 6 bases and J by 7 bases. CDR1 and CDR2 (germline): MDHEN, SYDVKM. The CDR3 sequence is CASRTTGQGTKEQYF. The CDR3, as DNA: TGTGCCAGCAGAACTACCGGACAGGGGACAAAAGAGCAGTACTTC.

This chain uses TRBV20-1 with TRBJ2-3; tentatively, D is TRBD2 (6 bases). The CDR3 totals 12 residues. CDR1 is DFQATT and CDR2 is SNEGSKA in the germline V gene (reference sequence). The V end was cut by 6 bases, the J end by 4 bases, with 11 bases between. CDR3 nucleotides: TGCAGTGCATCAGGGAGGTCAGATACGCAGTATTTT. The encoded protein is CSASGRSDTQYF.

Remarks on this clonotype: With a much larger clone just one base away, this may be a read error. The chain has TRBV5-4 and TRBJ2-3; TRBD1 matches 7 bases. The CDR3 has 15 residues. V was pared by 4 bases and J by 0 bases, with 5 bases of the junction left unmatched. Germline-derived CDR1 and CDR2 are SGHNT and YYREEE (reference sequence). CDR3 residues: CASSGRQGSTDTQYF. CDR3 DNA: TGTGCCAGCAGCGGAAGACAGGGAAGCACAGATACGCAGTATTTT.

This clonotype was counted only a few times. The chain uses TRBV20-1 and TRBJ2-5, with D perhaps TRBD1 (5 bases). CDR3 length equals 12 residues. The germline V gene encodes CDR1 DFQATT and CDR2 SNEGSKA (reference sequence). Trimming stripped 7 bases from V and 1 base from J, with 10 bases between. CDR3 sequence reads: CSGGGAQETQYF. The DNA for the CDR3 is TGCAGTGGAGGTGGGGCCCAAGAGACCCAGTACTTC.

Turning to this clonotype: A much larger clonotype is one base distant, so this may be a read error. The chain recombines TRBV28 with TRBJ1-1, with D tentatively TRBD1 (6 bases). Germline-derived CDR1 and CDR2 are MDHEN and SYDVKM. The CDR3 is 13 residues long. CDR3 loop: CSSLGGANTEAFF. CDR3 DNA sequence: TGTTCTAGCTTAGGGGGGGCCAACACTGAAGCTTTCTTT.